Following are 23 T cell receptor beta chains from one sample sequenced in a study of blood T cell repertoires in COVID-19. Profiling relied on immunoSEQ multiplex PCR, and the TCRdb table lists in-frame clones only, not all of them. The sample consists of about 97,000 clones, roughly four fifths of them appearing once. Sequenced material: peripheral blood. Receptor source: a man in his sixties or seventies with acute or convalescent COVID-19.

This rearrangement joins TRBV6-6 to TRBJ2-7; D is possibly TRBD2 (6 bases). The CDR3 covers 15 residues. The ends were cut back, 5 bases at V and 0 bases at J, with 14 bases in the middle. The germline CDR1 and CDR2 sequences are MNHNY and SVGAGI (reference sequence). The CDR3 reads CASSPQRASSYEQYF. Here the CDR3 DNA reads TGTGCCAGCAGTCCCCAGCGGGCATCCTCCTACGAGCAGTACTTC.

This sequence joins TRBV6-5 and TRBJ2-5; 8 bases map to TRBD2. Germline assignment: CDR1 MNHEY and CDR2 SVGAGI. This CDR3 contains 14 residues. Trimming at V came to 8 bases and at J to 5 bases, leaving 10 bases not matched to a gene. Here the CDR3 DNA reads TGTGCCAGCCGCCCTGGGAGCGGGAGTGAGACCCAGTACTTC. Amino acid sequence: CASRPGSGSETQYF.

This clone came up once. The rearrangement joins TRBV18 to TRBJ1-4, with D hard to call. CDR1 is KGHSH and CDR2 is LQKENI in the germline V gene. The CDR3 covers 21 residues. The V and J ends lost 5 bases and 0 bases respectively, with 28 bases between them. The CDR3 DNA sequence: TGTGCCAGCTCAGTCCTAGACCAGTATAATCGGCCGGTTGCAACTAATGAAAAACTGTTTTTT. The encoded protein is CASSVLDQYNRPVATNEKLFF.

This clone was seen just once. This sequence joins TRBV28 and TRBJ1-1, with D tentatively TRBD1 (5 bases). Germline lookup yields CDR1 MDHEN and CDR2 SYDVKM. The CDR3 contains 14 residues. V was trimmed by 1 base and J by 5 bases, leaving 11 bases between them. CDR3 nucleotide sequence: TGTGCCAGCAGTTTATCCGGGGCGGGGACTGAAGCTTTCTTT. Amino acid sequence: CASSLSGAGTEAFF.

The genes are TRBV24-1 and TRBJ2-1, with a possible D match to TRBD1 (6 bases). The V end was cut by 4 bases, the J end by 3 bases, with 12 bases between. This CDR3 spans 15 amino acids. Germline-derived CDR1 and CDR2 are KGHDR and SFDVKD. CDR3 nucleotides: TGTGCCACCAGTGACCCCCGGGACAACTACAATGAGCAGTTCTTC. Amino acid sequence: CATSDPRDNYNEQFF.

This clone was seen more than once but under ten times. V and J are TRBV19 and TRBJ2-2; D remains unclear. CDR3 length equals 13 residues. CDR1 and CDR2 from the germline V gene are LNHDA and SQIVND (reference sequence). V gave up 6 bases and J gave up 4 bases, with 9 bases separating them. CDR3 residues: CASRPLVTGELFF. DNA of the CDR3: TGTGCCAGTAGACCCCTAGTCACCGGGGAGCTGTTTTTT.

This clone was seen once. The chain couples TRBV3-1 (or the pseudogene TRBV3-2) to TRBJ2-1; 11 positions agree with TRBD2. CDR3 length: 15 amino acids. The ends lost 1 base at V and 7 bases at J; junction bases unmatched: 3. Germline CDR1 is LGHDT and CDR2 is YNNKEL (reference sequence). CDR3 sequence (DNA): TGTGCCAGCAGCCAAGGTCTAGCGGGGGGTAATGAGCAGTTCTTC. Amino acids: CASSQGLAGGNEQFF.

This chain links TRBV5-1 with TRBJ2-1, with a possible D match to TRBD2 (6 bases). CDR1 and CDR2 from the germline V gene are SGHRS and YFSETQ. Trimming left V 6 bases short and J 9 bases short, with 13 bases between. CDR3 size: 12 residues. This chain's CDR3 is CASTPGDGEQFF. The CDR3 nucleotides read TGCGCCAGCACCCCGGGGGACGGTGAGCAGTTCTTC.

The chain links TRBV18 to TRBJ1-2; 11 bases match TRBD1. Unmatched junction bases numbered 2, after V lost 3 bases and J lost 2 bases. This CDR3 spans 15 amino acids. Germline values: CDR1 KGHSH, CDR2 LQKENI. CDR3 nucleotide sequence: TGTGCCAGCTCACCCCGGGACAGGGGGAACTATGGCTACACCTTC. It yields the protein CASSPRDRGNYGYTF.

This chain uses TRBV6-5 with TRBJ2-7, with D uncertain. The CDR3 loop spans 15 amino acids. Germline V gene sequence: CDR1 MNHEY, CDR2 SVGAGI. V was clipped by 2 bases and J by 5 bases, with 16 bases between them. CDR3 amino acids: CASSYNLRVADEQYF. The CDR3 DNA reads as TGTGCCAGCAGTTACAATCTACGGGTCGCGGACGAGCAGTACTTC.

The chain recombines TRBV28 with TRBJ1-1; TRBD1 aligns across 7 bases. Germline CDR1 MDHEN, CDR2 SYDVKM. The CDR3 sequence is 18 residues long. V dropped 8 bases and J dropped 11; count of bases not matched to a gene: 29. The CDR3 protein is CASVSSVGDRVAILEAFF. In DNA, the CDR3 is TGTGCCAGCGTAAGTTCTGTAGGAGACAGGGTTGCGATTCTTGAGGCTTTCTTT. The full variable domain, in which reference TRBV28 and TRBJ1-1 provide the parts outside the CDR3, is DVKVTQSSRYLVKRTGEKVFLECVQDMDHENMFWYRQDPGLGLRLIYFSYDVKMKEKGDIPEGYSVSREKKERFSLILESASTNQTSMYLCASVSSVGDRVAILEAFFGQGTRLTVV.

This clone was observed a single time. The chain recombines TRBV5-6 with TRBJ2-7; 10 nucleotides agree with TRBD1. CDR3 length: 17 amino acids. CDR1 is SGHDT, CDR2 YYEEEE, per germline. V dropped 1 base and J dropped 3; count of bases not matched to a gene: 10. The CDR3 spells CASSLPRQGALSYEQYF. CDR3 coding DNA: TGTGCCAGCAGCTTGCCGAGACAGGGGGCGTTAAGCTACGAGCAGTACTTC.

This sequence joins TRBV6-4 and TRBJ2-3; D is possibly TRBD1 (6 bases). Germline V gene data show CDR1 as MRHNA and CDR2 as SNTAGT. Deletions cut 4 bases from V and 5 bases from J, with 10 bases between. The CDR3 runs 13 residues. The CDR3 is CASSVGGIDTQYF. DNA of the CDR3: TGTGCCAGCAGTGTAGGGGGAATAGATACGCAGTATTTT.

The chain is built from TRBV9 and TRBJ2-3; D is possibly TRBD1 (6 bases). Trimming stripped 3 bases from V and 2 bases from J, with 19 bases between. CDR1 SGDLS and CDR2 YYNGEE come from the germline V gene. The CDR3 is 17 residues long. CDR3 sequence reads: CASSDPLDQGITDTQYF. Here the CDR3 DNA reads TGTGCCAGCAGCGACCCCTTAGACCAGGGGATCACAGATACGCAGTATTTT.

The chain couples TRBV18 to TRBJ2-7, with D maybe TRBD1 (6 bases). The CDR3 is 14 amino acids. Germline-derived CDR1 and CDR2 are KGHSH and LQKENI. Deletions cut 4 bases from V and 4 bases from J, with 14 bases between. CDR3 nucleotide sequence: TGTGCCAGCTCACTGGCAGGGGACCCTTACGAGCAGTACTTC. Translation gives CASSLAGDPYEQYF.

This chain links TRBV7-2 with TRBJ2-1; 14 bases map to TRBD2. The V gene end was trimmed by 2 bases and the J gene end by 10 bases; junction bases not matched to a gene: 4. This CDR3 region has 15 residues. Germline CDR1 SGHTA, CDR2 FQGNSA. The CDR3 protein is CASSLRLAGGEEQFF. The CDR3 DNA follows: TGTGCCAGCAGCTTAAGACTAGCGGGAGGGGAGGAGCAGTTCTTC.

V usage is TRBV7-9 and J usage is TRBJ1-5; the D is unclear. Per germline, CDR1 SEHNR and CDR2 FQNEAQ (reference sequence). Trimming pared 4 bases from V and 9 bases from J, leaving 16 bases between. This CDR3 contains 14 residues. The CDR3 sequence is CASSWGEDPGPQHF. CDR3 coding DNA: TGTGCCAGCAGCTGGGGAGAGGACCCAGGGCCCCAGCATTTT. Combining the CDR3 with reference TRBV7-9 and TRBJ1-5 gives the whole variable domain DTGVSQNPRHKITKRGQNVTFRCDPISEHNRLYWYRQTLGQGPEFLTYFQNEAQLEKSRLLSDRFSAERPKGSFSTLEIQRTEQGDSAMYLCASSWGEDPGPQHFGDGTRLSIL.

The CDR3 DNA is TGTGCCAGCAGTGAAGTATATCGGGGGGGCTTGTTTCAGCCCCAGCATTTT. It specifies CASSEVYRGGLFQPQHF. The chain recombines TRBV6-1 with TRBJ1-5; D possibly corresponds to TRBD1 (6 bases). Trimming shortened V by 1 base and J by 6 bases, and 19 bases separated the two germline ends. Germline CDR1 reads MNHNS; CDR2 reads SASEGT. CDR3 size: 17 residues.

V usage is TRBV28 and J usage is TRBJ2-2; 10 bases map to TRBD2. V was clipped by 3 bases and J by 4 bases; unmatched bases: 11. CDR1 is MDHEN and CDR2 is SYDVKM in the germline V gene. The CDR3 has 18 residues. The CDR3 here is CASSFMPSTSGLTGELFF. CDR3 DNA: TGTGCCAGCAGTTTCATGCCCTCGACTAGCGGGCTCACCGGGGAGCTGTTTTTT. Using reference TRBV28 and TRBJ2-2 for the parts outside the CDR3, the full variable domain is DVKVTQSSRYLVKRTGEKVFLECVQDMDHENMFWYRQDPGLGLRLIYFSYDVKMKEKGDIPEGYSVSREKKERFSLILESASTNQTSMYLCASSFMPSTSGLTGELFFGEGSRLTVL.

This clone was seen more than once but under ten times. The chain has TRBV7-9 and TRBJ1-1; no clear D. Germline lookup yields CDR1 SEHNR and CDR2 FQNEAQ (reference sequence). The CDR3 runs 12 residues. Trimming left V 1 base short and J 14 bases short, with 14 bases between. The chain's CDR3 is CASSLDATTPFF. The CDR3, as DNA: TGTGCCAGCAGCTTAGACGCCACCACTCCCTTCTTT.

CDR3 DNA sequence: TGTGCCAGCAGCTTAGGGGACAGGGTTGGAGATACGCAGTATTTT. It specifies CASSLGDRVGDTQYF. The chain joins TRBV11-3 to TRBJ2-3; the match to TRBD1 covers 9 bases. Germline loops: CDR1 SGHNT, CDR2 YENEEA. CDR3 length equals 15 residues. The V and J ends lost 1 base and 5 bases, in that order; junction bases with no gene match: 4. The full variable domain, rest sourced from reference TRBV11-3 and TRBJ2-3, is EAGVVQSPRYKIIEKKQPVAFWCNPISGHNTLYWYLQNLGQGPELLIRYENEEAVDDSQLPKDRFSAERLKGVDSTLKIQPAELGDSAVYLCASSLGDRVGDTQYFGPGTRLTVL.

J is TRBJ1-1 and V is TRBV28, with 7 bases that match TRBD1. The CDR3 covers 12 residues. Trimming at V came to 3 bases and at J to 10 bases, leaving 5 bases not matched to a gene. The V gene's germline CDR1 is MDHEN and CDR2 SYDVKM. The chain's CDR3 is CASSLRDSRAFF. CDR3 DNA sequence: TGTGCCAGCAGTTTGAGGGACAGCCGAGCTTTCTTT.

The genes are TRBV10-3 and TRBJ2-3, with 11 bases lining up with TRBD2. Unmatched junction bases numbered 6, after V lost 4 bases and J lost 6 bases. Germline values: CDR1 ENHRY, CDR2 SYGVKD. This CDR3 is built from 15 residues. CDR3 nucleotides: TGTGCCATCAGTGCTACTAGCGGGAGTTTCGATACGCAGTATTTT. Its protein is CAISATSGSFDTQYF.